This entry concerns a single T cell receptor (beta chain). No antigen is known for it. Naive-designated CD8 cells lacked CD45RO, were positively enriched for CCR7, and omitted terminally differentiated effector memory CD45RA+ cells. The sample comes from a study of shared clonotypes between healthy human individuals. Study findings and constraints: What limited the represented genetic and exposure-history diversity was the small number of donors. Blood was the sole source, and tissue repertoires probably differ.

Sequenced by immunoSEQ multiplex PCR; TCRdb stores in-frame clones only, minus some. Here the sample spans nearly 600,000 clones, 95% being singletons. The source is a woman in her thirties in good health. The sample comprised naive CD8+ T cells sorted from blood.

The CDR3 loop is CASSPQLDSYEQYF. The CDR3 nucleotides read TGTGCCAGCAGCCCCCAGTTGGATTCCTACGAGCAGTACTTC. This chain uses TRBV11-2 with TRBJ2-7, with D uncertain. V was pared by 5 bases and J by 1 base, with 12 bases between. CDR1 is SGHAT and CDR2 is FQNNGV in the germline V gene. This CDR3 region has 14 residues.